This T cell receptor beta chain was retrieved from a study of shared clonotypes between healthy human individuals. Produced via immunoSEQ multiplex PCR; TCRdb's table is partial and in-frame only. The table records about 2 million clones, about 95% of them present only once. In the naive CD8 group, cells lacked CD45RO and were positively selected for CCR7, so terminally differentiated effector memory CD45RA+ cells were left out. This CDR3 is 15 amino acids long. Trimming pared 0 bases from V and 7 bases from J, leaving 13 bases between. Germline V gene sequence: CDR1 LNHNV, CDR2 YYDKDF (reference sequence).

The TCR originated in a man aged 18 to 30 in good health. The chain employs TRBV15 and TRBJ1-5; TRBD1 is a possible D gene (5 bases). Material: naive CD8+ T cells sorted from blood. Here the CDR3 DNA reads TGTGCCACCAGCAGAGATCGGGGCAGGTGGCAGCCCCAGCATTTT. Protein: CATSRDRGRWQPQHF. The complete variable domain, with remaining parts taken from reference TRBV15 and TRBJ1-5, reads DAMVIQNPRYQVTQFGKPVTLSCSQTLNHNVMYWYQQKSSQAPKLLFHYYDKDFNNEADTPDNFQSRRPNTSFCFLDIRSPGLGDTAMYLCATSRDRGRWQPQHFGDGTRLSIL.